Sequencing of this T cell receptor beta chain was carried out in a study of CD8 T cells in ankylosing spondylitis. TCRdb re-called the 5' RACE reads with MiXCR, one entry per CDR3 protein. The sample yields about 100,000 distinct CDR3 sequences, around 24% seen once. Source material: synovial fluid, either unsorted or a sorted T cell fraction (not recorded which). This sequence was found in a male donor with ankylosing spondylitis.

As DNA, the CDR3 is TGCGCCAGCAGCAAAACAGGGGGCGAAGATGAAAAACTGTTTTTT. Amino acid sequence: CASSKTGGEDEKLFF. The gene calls are TRBV5-1 and TRBJ1-4; 9 nucleotides match TRBD1. The CDR3 length is 15 residues. The V segment lost 4 bases and the J segment 6 bases; nucleotides outside the gene matches: 7. Germline lookup yields CDR1 SGHRS and CDR2 YFSETQ.